Below, 20 T cell receptor beta chains from the same sample are listed, as sequenced in a study of early T cells in non-severe SARS-CoV-2 infection (dated by TCRdb to the early 2020s). Library preparation used 5' RACE. The run used a NextSeq 500. Starting from the raw public reads, TCRdb applied fastp trimming at Q25, assembled clones with MiXCR and retained in-frame beta chains. Rows with a matching CDR3 protein are joined into one entry that keeps the most common DNA and genes. The sample yields about 42,000 distinct CDR3 sequences; 7% to 7.5% were counted once. The top ten clonotypes cover roughly 4.5% of the sample. Material for sequencing was whole blood. The source of these receptors is an adult who was a healthcare worker with PCR-confirmed SARS-CoV-2 infection or an uninfected control (not recorded which).

Only a few counts were recorded for this clonotype. The V gene is TRBV19, the J gene TRBJ2-7; 9 nucleotides line up with TRBD1. The CDR3 is made up of 15 amino acids. CDR1 is LNHDA, CDR2 SQIVND, per germline (reference sequence). Trimming at V came to 5 bases and at J to 3 bases, leaving 8 bases not matched to a gene. The CDR3 spells CASSGRRDRDYEQYF. CDR3 in DNA: TGTGCCAGTAGTGGGCGCCGGGACAGGGACTACGAGCAGTACTTC. The whole variable domain, remainder taken from reference TRBV19 and TRBJ2-7, is DGGITQSPKYLFRKEGQNVTLSCEQNLNHDAMYWYRQDPGQGLRLIYYSQIVNDFQKGDIAEGYSVSREKKESFPLTVTSAQKNPTAFYLCASSGRRDRDYEQYFGPGTRLTVT.

This clonotype was counted at least ten times. The CDR3 sequence: CSAKEGIMNTEAFF. The DNA for the CDR3 is TGCAGTGCAAAAGAGGGCATCATGAACACTGAAGCTTTCTTT. The chain has TRBV20-1 and TRBJ1-1; D ambiguous. Trimming shortened V by 6 bases and J by 0 bases, and 14 bases separated the two germline ends. Germline CDR1 DFQATT, CDR2 SNEGSKA (reference sequence). This CDR3 region has 14 residues.

The chain recombines TRBV29-1 with TRBJ1-2, with D uncertain. Germline CDR1 SQVTM, CDR2 ANQGSEA. The CDR3 covers 12 residues. Trimming removed 3 bases from V and 6 bases from J, with 11 bases in between. CDR3 residues: CSVDTPSHGYTF. CDR3 in DNA: TGCAGCGTTGATACCCCTTCTCATGGCTACACCTTC.

The CDR3 region is CASSQTTGGSVNEQFF. The CDR3, as DNA: TGCGCCAGCAGCCAAACAACGGGGGGGTCGGTAAATGAGCAGTTCTTC. The chain uses TRBV4-3 and TRBJ2-1, with 8 bases lining up with TRBD2. The trim removed 2 bases at V and 7 bases at J, leaving 10 bases unmatched. This CDR3 has 16 residues. Looked up from germline, CDR1 is LGHNA and CDR2 is YSLEER.

This clonotype has at least ten counts. The chain carries TRBV5-1 and TRBJ1-1; D gene uncertain. The CDR3 extends over 13 amino acids. Trimming took off 0 bases at V and 5 bases at J, with 8 bases between the two ends. Germline-derived CDR1 and CDR2 are SGHRS and YFSETQ. CDR3 sequence: CASSLVRETEAFF. In DNA, the CDR3 is TGCGCCAGCAGCTTGGTAAGGGAGACTGAAGCTTTCTTT.

This clonotype was detected only a few times. The V call is TRBV29-1, the J call TRBJ2-1; TRBD1 agrees at 7 bases. This CDR3 is built from 14 residues. The V and J ends lost 5 bases and 4 bases, in that order; junction bases with no gene match: 8. Germline V gene sequence: CDR1 SQVTM, CDR2 ANQGSEA. The CDR3 loop is CSVRRQGQYNEQFF. CDR3 nucleotide sequence: TGCAGCGTTCGGCGACAGGGTCAGTACAATGAGCAGTTCTTC.

This clonotype was found a few times. The V and J genes are TRBV27 and TRBJ2-7; TRBD1 matches at 8 bases. J lost 2 bases, V lost 7 bases, and 4 bases had no gene match. CDR3 size: 13 residues. CDR1 and CDR2 from the germline V gene are MNHEY and SMNVEV (reference sequence). CDR3 in amino acids: CASTDRVTYEQYF. CDR3 coding DNA: TGTGCCAGCACGGACAGGGTCACCTACGAGCAGTACTTC.

V is TRBV3-1 and J is TRBJ2-1, with 9 bases aligning to TRBD1. V dropped 1 base and J dropped 0; count of bases not matched to a gene: 4. Germline-derived CDR1 and CDR2 are LGHDT and YNNKEL (reference sequence). This CDR3 spans 17 amino acids. The CDR3 DNA reads TGTGCCAGCAGCCAAGGGACAGGGGCGAGCTCCTACAATGAGCAGTTCTTC. This encodes CASSQGTGASSYNEQFF.

This clonotype was seen many times. This sequence joins TRBV2 and TRBJ1-4; no firm D call. The CDR3 consists of 11 residues. V was pared by 3 bases and J by 8 bases, with 4 bases between. In germline, CDR1 is SNHLY, CDR2 FYNNEI. The chain's CDR3 is CASSEVEKLFF. CDR3 in DNA: TGTGCCAGCAGTGAGGTGGAAAAACTGTTTTTT.

The V gene is TRBV6-6, the J gene TRBJ1-6, with D possibly matching TRBD1 (6 bases). Trimming took off 11 bases at V and 9 bases at J, with 17 bases between the two ends. Germline CDR1 reads MNHNY; CDR2 reads SVGAGI (reference sequence). The CDR3 loop spans 13 amino acids. The CDR3 reads CAASVGASSPLHF. The CDR3 DNA follows: TGTGCCGCCTCCGTGGGGGCGAGTTCACCCCTCCACTTT.

This clonotype was recorded at least ten times. The chain recombines TRBV12-5 with TRBJ2-7; unclear D gene. Germline assignment: CDR1 LGHNT and CDR2 FRNRAP. V was cut by 3 bases and J by 3 bases, with 6 bases left in between. The CDR3 contains 12 residues. CDR3 sequence reads: CASGFMGYEQYF. The CDR3, as DNA: TGTGCTAGTGGTTTTATGGGCTACGAGCAGTACTTC.

This clonotype was seen more than once but under ten times. The chain carries TRBV12-3 or TRBV12-4 and TRBJ2-7; no firm D call. The CDR3 spans 14 residues. With 3 bases removed from V and 0 bases from J, the gap between germline ends came to 9 bases. The CDR3 DNA reads as TGTGCCAGCAGTTTGGGTCAGGCCTCCTACGAGCAGTACTTC. Its protein product is CASSLGQASYEQYF.

This clonotype occurred a few times. This chain joins TRBV5-1 and TRBJ1-2; D is unclear. Trimming took 0 bases from V and 2 from J, leaving 8 bases between them. The CDR3 spans 14 residues. Germline V CDR1 and CDR2: SGHRS, YFSETQ. The CDR3 reads CASSLGPQNYGYTF. The CDR3 DNA sequence: TGCGCCAGCAGCTTGGGACCTCAGAACTATGGCTACACCTTC.

The CDR3 DNA reads TGTGCCAGTCGGACCAGTGATAGCACAGATACGCAGTATTTT. It translates to CASRTSDSTDTQYF. This rearrangement joins TRBV6-6 to TRBJ2-3; D remains ambiguous. The CDR3 runs to 14 residues. V shed 9 bases and J shed 0 bases, with 13 bases lying between them. CDR1 is MNHNY and CDR2 is SVGAGI in the germline V gene (reference sequence).

The rearrangement joins TRBV5-1 to TRBJ2-1; D uncertain. V lost 5 bases, J lost 5 bases, and 17 bases lay in between. This CDR3 has 15 residues. The V gene's germline CDR1 is SGHRS and CDR2 YFSETQ. The CDR3 DNA sequence: TGCGCCAGCAGTCCCGCTATCGCGCGAAACAATGAGCAGTTCTTC. This codes for CASSPAIARNNEQFF.

Concerning this clonotype: Since a much larger clone is just one base distant, this may be a read error. V is TRBV6-2 or TRBV6-3 and J is TRBJ2-5; D remains ambiguous. CDR3 size: 14 residues. From germline, CDR1 is MNHEY and CDR2 SVGEGT. V was clipped by 1 base and J by 9 bases, with 15 bases between them. The CDR3 reads CASSYLPAPRAQYF. The CDR3 DNA sequence: TGTGCCAGCAGTTACTTGCCCGCCCCTAGGGCCCAGTACTTC.

This clonotype was seen at least ten times. This rearrangement joins TRBV29-1 to TRBJ1-1; possibly TRBD1 for D (5 bases). The CDR3 has 14 residues. CDR1 is SQVTM and CDR2 is ANQGSEA in the germline V gene. The V gene lost 6 bases and the J gene lost 2 bases, with 16 bases spanning the gap. The CDR3 here is CSVTIAGGNTEAFF. As DNA, the CDR3 is TGCAGCGTGACCATTGCTGGGGGAAACACTGAAGCTTTCTTT.

This clonotype was observed a few times. V usage is TRBV20-1 and J usage is TRBJ2-1; TRBD2 agrees at 11 bases. Germline lookup yields CDR1 DFQATT and CDR2 SNEGSKA (reference sequence). With 2 bases clipped from V and 2 bases from J, the junction kept 5 bases outside the gene matches. The CDR3 extends over 16 amino acids. The CDR3 coding sequence is TGCAGTGCTAGAATACTAGCGGGGGAGACCTACAATGAGCAGTTCTTC. Its protein product is CSARILAGETYNEQFF.

This clonotype was observed at least ten times. The chain links TRBV7-2 to TRBJ1-2; 7 nucleotides line up with TRBD1. CDR1 and CDR2 from the germline V gene are SGHTA and FQGNSA. CDR3 length equals 14 residues. Trimming took 2 bases from V and 8 from J; bases not matched to a gene: 8. The CDR3 sequence is CASSLRLEGGGYTF. The CDR3 coding sequence is TGTGCCAGCAGCTTAAGGTTGGAAGGGGGCGGCTACACCTTC.

This clonotype was seen many times. CDR3 sequence reads: CASSLDRNSPLHF. CDR3 bases: TGTGCCAGCAGCTTAGACCGCAATTCACCCCTCCACTTT. The chain employs TRBV11-2 and TRBJ1-6; D unresolved. The germline V gene encodes CDR1 SGHAT and CDR2 FQNNGV. V was trimmed by 0 bases and J by 7 bases, leaving 4 bases between them. The CDR3 is made up of 13 amino acids.